These 26 T cell receptor beta chains share one sample of origin, sequenced in a study of post-analysis software for immune sequencing data. Study-wide findings and caveats: Several TRBV segments, TRBV5-6, TRBV5-1 and TRBV20-1 among them, were found more frequent in patients than controls.

Included in the TCR beta cDNA libraries were unique molecular identifiers. A single record per CDR3 protein comes from TCRdb applying MiXCR to the PCR reads. Among about 200,000 distinct CDR3 sequences listed, 25% to 30% were seen once. These receptors' targets are unknown. Sequencing input: blood. Receptor source: a girl between 2 and 17 years old with multiple sclerosis.

This clonotype has ten or more counts. The chain carries TRBV6-5 and TRBJ2-7; 9 nucleotides match TRBD1. With V trimmed by 3 bases and J by 1 base, 1 base remained unmatched. CDR3 size: 14 residues. Germline V gene lookup returns CDR1 MNHEY and CDR2 SVGAGI. The CDR3 DNA reads as TGTGCCAGCAGTTATGGACAGGGGTCCTACGAGCAGTACTTC. Its translation: CASSYGQGSYEQYF.

Worth noting for this clonotype: Possible read error: a much larger clone is one base away. The rearrangement links TRBV20-1 to TRBJ1-2; possible D gene TRBD1, 5 bases. The CDR3 has 14 residues. Deletions cut 3 bases from V and 8 bases from J, with 19 bases between. Germline V lookup: CDR1 DFQATT, CDR2 SNEGSKA (reference sequence). CDR3 in DNA: TGCAGTGCTAGGCGTGGGGGTTCGGTCGGAGGCTACACCTTC. Protein: CSARRGGSVGGYTF.

With respect to this clonotype: A read error may be the cause here, since a much bigger clone is one base away. This chain joins TRBV28 and TRBJ2-1, with 10 bases lining up with TRBD2. The DNA end lines up better with TRBJ2-7; the J call may be wrong. Looked up from germline, CDR1 is MDHEN and CDR2 is SYDVKM. The length of the CDR3 is 16 residues. The CDR3 sequence is CASRKGAGGPYNEQYF. DNA for the CDR3: TGTGCCAGCAGGAAAGGAGCGGGAGGGCCCTACAATGAGCAGTACTTC.

This clonotype was seen only a few times. V gene TRBV12-3 or TRBV12-4 combines with J gene TRBJ1-2, with unresolved D. V was trimmed by 3 bases and J by 2 bases, leaving 16 bases between them. This CDR3 is 16 amino acids long. CDR3 residues: CASSFPLGRPNYGYTF. The CDR3 coding sequence is TGTGCCAGCAGTTTCCCCCTGGGCAGACCCAACTATGGCTACACCTTC.

This clonotype occurred a few times. The V and J genes are TRBV20-1 and TRBJ1-1; tentative D call: TRBD1 (6 bases). The V and J ends lost 0 bases and 0 bases respectively, with 14 bases between them. The CDR3 contains 16 residues. The germline V gene encodes CDR1 DFQATT and CDR2 SNEGSKA (reference sequence). Here the CDR3 reads CSARDGGGIMNTEAFF. CDR3 nucleotide sequence: TGCAGTGCTAGAGATGGAGGGGGAATAATGAACACTGAAGCTTTCTTT.

There are many counts of this clonotype. The V gene is TRBV2, the J gene TRBJ2-6, with a tentative D call TRBD2 (5 bases). Trimming left V 5 bases short and J 0 bases short, with 8 bases between. CDR1 is SNHLY and CDR2 is FYNNEI in the germline V gene. The CDR3 has 15 residues. This CDR3 is CASSSRDSGANVLTF. The CDR3 DNA follows: TGTGCCAGCAGTTCGAGGGACTCTGGGGCCAACGTCCTGACTTTC.

This clonotype was counted many times. The rearrangement uses TRBV20-1 and TRBJ2-7; TRBD1 matches at 9 bases. Germline-derived CDR1 and CDR2 are DFQATT and SNEGSKA (reference sequence). This CDR3 region has 15 residues. The ends lost 0 bases at V and 6 bases at J; junction bases unmatched: 9. The CDR3 here is CSARDRRQGVVEQYF. The CDR3 DNA reads as TGCAGTGCTAGAGATCGGAGACAGGGGGTCGTCGAGCAGTACTTC.

On this clonotype: A much larger clone lies one base from this, so it may be a read error. The chain carries TRBV29-1 and TRBJ2-1; 7 positions match TRBD2. With 7 bases clipped from V and 4 bases from J, the junction kept 7 bases outside the gene matches. CDR3 length: 13 residues. Germline CDR1 SQVTM, CDR2 ANQGSEA. CDR3 DNA sequence: TGCAGCGCTTTAAGCGGGGATTACAATGAGCAGTTCTTC. Translated, it gives CSALSGDYNEQFF.

The sample holds a few counts of this clonotype. The CDR3 DNA reads as TGTGCCACCAGCAGAGGGACTAGCGGGAGGGTCCTAACGGAGACCCAGTACTTC. Its protein is CATSRGTSGRVLTETQYF. The J gene is TRBJ2-7, the V gene TRBV15; 15 positions match TRBD2. The J call could be wrong; TRBJ2-5 is a better fit for the DNA end. The CDR3 sequence is 18 residues long. From germline, CDR1 is LNHNV and CDR2 YYDKDF (reference sequence).

Here the CDR3 reads CASSLVGAGENTEAFF. The CDR3 DNA follows: TGCGCCAGCAGCTTGGTTGGGGCAGGGGAGAACACTGAAGCTTTCTTT. This chain connects TRBV5-1 to TRBJ1-1, with D perhaps matching TRBD1 (6 bases). V was cut by 0 bases and J by 1 base, with 13 bases left in between. This CDR3 comprises 16 residues. The germline gives CDR1 SGHRS, CDR2 YFSETQ. The variable domain in full, completed from reference TRBV5-1 and TRBJ1-1, reads KAGVTQTPRYLIKTRGQQVTLSCSPISGHRSVSWYQQTPGQGLQFLFEYFSETQRNKGNFPGRFSGRQFSNSRSEMNVSTLELGDSALYLCASSLVGAGENTEAFFGQGTRLTVV.

This clonotype was seen a single time. The chain is built from TRBV27 and TRBJ1-5; no clear D. V was pared by 3 bases and J by 4 bases, with 10 bases between. CDR1 is MNHEY, CDR2 SMNVEV, per germline (reference sequence). The CDR3 consists of 14 residues. CDR3 coding DNA: TGTGCCAGCAGTTTTATCGGCTTAAATCAGCCCCAGCATTTT. It encodes CASSFIGLNQPQHF.

This clonotype was detected many times. CDR3 in amino acids: CASSPWLAGGPREQYF. CDR3 nucleotides: TGTGCCAGCAGCCCCTGGCTAGCGGGAGGGCCTCGCGAGCAGTACTTC. The rearrangement joins TRBV5-4 to TRBJ2-7; 12 nucleotides line up with TRBD2. This CDR3 spans 16 amino acids. Unmatched junction bases numbered 11, after V lost 4 bases and J lost 6 bases. The germline CDR1 and CDR2 sequences are SGHNT and YYREEE (reference sequence).

This clonotype was counted only a few times. The chain employs TRBV14 and TRBJ2-5; tentatively, D is TRBD1 (5 bases). Germline V CDR1 and CDR2: SGHDN, FVKESK. V was trimmed by 0 bases and J by 1 base, leaving 9 bases between them. This CDR3 spans 15 amino acids. The CDR3 DNA reads as TGTGCCAGCAGCCAAGAACAGGATAGCCAAGAGACCCAGTACTTC. Its translation: CASSQEQDSQETQYF.

In its sample, this clonotype was seen many times. The genes are TRBV7-8 and TRBJ2-1, with a possible D match to TRBD2 (6 bases). The germline V gene encodes CDR1 SGHVS and CDR2 FQNEAQ. V was shortened by 3 bases and J by 0 bases, with 9 bases between the two germline ends. This CDR3 contains 15 residues. The CDR3 loop is CASSFRDSSYNEQFF. CDR3 nucleotide sequence: TGTGCCAGCAGCTTCCGGGACTCCTCCTACAATGAGCAGTTCTTC.

This clonotype was recorded at least ten times. The chain employs TRBV7-8 and TRBJ2-3, with D possibly matching TRBD1 (5 bases). Looked up from germline, CDR1 is SGHVS and CDR2 is FQNEAQ. This CDR3 has 16 amino acids. V was clipped by 5 bases and J by 3 bases, with 18 bases between them. CDR3 residues: CASSVPRVLGTDTQYF. For the CDR3, the DNA is TGTGCCAGCAGCGTACCCAGGGTATTGGGTACAGATACGCAGTATTTT.

This clonotype was observed many times. The J gene is TRBJ2-5, the V gene TRBV12-3 or TRBV12-4; TRBD2 matches 10 bases. The ends lost 5 bases at V and 4 bases at J; junction bases unmatched: 7. The CDR3 contains 15 residues. The chain's CDR3 is CASSPQRGGLETQYF. CDR3 bases: TGTGCCAGCAGTCCCCAGCGGGGGGGCCTAGAGACCCAGTACTTC.

This clonotype was seen ten or more times. This chain joins TRBV5-1 and TRBJ2-1, with D possibly being TRBD1 (6 bases). Germline-derived CDR1 and CDR2 are SGHRS and YFSETQ. There are 15 residues in the CDR3. V lost 0 bases to trimming and J lost 5 bases, with 12 bases between them. The CDR3 DNA reads as TGCGCCAGCAGCTTGGCCGTAGGGACAAACAATGAGCAGTTCTTC. Protein sequence: CASSLAVGTNNEQFF.

In its sample, this clonotype was seen many times. This rearrangement joins TRBV3-1 to TRBJ2-5; 8 nucleotides agree with TRBD2. This CDR3 comprises 15 residues. The germline gives CDR1 LGHDT, CDR2 YNNKEL (reference sequence). V was clipped by 3 bases and J by 1 base; unmatched bases: 4. In DNA form, the CDR3 reads TGTGCCAGCAGCCACGGCGGGAGGCTCCAAGAGACCCAGTACTTC. Protein sequence: CASSHGGRLQETQYF.

A few counts support this clonotype. A junction boundary mismatches the germline segment, possibly from a read error. V usage is TRBV25-1 and J usage is TRBJ2-6, with D tentatively TRBD1 (5 bases). The CDR3 loop spans 13 amino acids. Per germline, CDR1 MGHDK and CDR2 SYGVNS. Here the CDR3 reads CASSLTGANVRTF. CDR3 in DNA: TGTGCCAGCAGTTTGACTGGGGCCAACGTCCGGACTTTC.

The table lists this clonotype with many counts. The V gene is TRBV12-3 or TRBV12-4, the J gene TRBJ2-3; D not certain. CDR3 size: 11 residues. V was clipped by 6 bases and J by 5 bases, with 6 bases between them. The CDR3 loop reads CASSSRDTQYF. The CDR3 nucleotides read TGTGCCAGCAGCAGCCGAGATACGCAGTATTTT.

The gene calls are TRBV5-6 and TRBJ1-5; 9 positions agree with TRBD1. This CDR3 has 14 residues. Germline V lookup: CDR1 SGHDT, CDR2 YYEEEE. The V gene end was trimmed by 4 bases and the J gene end by 6 bases; junction bases not matched to a gene: 5. CDR3 DNA: TGTGCCAGCAGCAAACAGGGGGCACGTCAGCCCCAGCATTTT. It specifies CASSKQGARQPQHF. Drawing the rest from reference TRBV5-6 and TRBJ1-5, the complete variable domain is DAGVTQSPTHLIKTRGQQVTLRCSPKSGHDTVSWYQQALGQGPQFIFQYYEEEERQRGNFPDRFSGHQFPNYSSELNVNALLLGDSALYLCASSKQGARQPQHFGDGTRLSIL.

The chain joins TRBV10-3 to TRBJ1-2; 7 bases line up with TRBD1. Looked up from germline, CDR1 is ENHRY and CDR2 is SYGVKD. J was trimmed by 2 bases and V by 6 bases; bases with no gene match: 9. The CDR3 sequence is 15 residues long. CDR3 in amino acids: CAIRPGQPSNYGYTF. The CDR3 DNA is TGTGCCATCAGACCGGGACAGCCGAGCAACTATGGCTACACCTTC.

This clonotype was seen a few times. The chain links TRBV7-9 to TRBJ2-7, with D possibly being TRBD1 (5 bases). The CDR3 is 13 amino acids. V was pared by 5 bases and J by 6 bases, with 14 bases between. The germline gives CDR1 SEHNR, CDR2 FQNEAQ (reference sequence). The CDR3 loop is CASSQTQGFEQYF. The DNA for the CDR3 is TGTGCCAGCAGCCAGACCCAGGGCTTCGAGCAGTACTTC.

The V call is TRBV20-1, the J call TRBJ2-7; D is uncertain. The CDR3 spans 14 residues. Trimming cost V 0 bases and J 5 bases, with 14 bases left between them. Germline V CDR1 and CDR2: DFQATT, SNEGSKA (reference sequence). The CDR3 region has the DNA TGCAGTGCTAGAGACGCCCGAGGTGGAGACGAGCAGTACTTC. This gives the protein CSARDARGGDEQYF.

This clonotype has ten or more counts. The chain has TRBV29-1 and TRBJ2-1; D gene unclear. CDR1 and CDR2 (germline): SQVTM, ANQGSEA. Trimming took off 3 bases at V and 4 bases at J, with 13 bases between the two ends. The CDR3 has 14 amino acids. The CDR3 loop reads CSVERSHVYNEQFF. For the CDR3, the DNA is TGCAGCGTTGAGAGGTCCCACGTATACAATGAGCAGTTCTTC.

This clonotype was detected only once. At one of its ends the junction is not consistent with the germline gene, which may arise from a read error. The V and J genes are TRBV4-1 and TRBJ2-1; D not certain. The germline V gene encodes CDR1 MGHRA and CDR2 YSYEKL. The CDR3 is 14 residues long. The CDR3 DNA reads as TGCGCCTGCAGCCAAGATCAGGTTCGGAATGAGCGGTTCTTC. This codes for CACSQDQVRNERFF.